This entry lists 3 T cell receptor beta chains sequenced from one sample in a study of blood T cell repertoires in COVID-19. TCRdb's copy holds only in-frame clones and misses some; the assay was immunoSEQ multiplex PCR. The table shows approximately 250,000 clones, with roughly 88% occurring only once. The sequenced material came from peripheral blood. These TCRs come from a man aged 35-49 years who had recovered from COVID-19.

The chain recombines TRBV9 with TRBJ2-3, with 8 bases that match TRBD1. This CDR3 is 16 amino acids long. Germline CDR1 and CDR2: SGDLS and YYNGEE. J lost 0 bases, V lost 0 bases, and 3 bases had no gene match. CDR3 sequence (DNA): TGTGCCAGCAGCGTAGACGGACAGGGCAGCACAGATACGCAGTATTTT. It is translated as CASSVDGQGSTDTQYF.

The rearrangement uses TRBV11-2 and TRBJ1-3; no clear D gene. From germline, CDR1 is SGHAT and CDR2 FQNNGV. CDR3 length: 14 residues. Trimming left V 5 bases short and J 5 bases short, with 13 bases between. CDR3: CASSPTGLRNTIYF. For the CDR3, the DNA is TGTGCCAGCAGCCCCACGGGTCTCAGAAACACCATATATTTT.

The gene calls are TRBV3-1 (or the pseudogene TRBV3-2) and TRBJ1-3; D gene ambiguous. CDR3 length equals 14 residues. The germline V and J ends were trimmed by 5 bases and 0 bases, with 8 bases remaining between them. CDR1 is LGHDT, CDR2 YNNKEL, per germline (reference sequence). The CDR3, as DNA: TGTGCCAGCAGCAGGAGTCGCTCTGGAAACACCATATATTTT. It codes for CASSRSRSGNTIYF.